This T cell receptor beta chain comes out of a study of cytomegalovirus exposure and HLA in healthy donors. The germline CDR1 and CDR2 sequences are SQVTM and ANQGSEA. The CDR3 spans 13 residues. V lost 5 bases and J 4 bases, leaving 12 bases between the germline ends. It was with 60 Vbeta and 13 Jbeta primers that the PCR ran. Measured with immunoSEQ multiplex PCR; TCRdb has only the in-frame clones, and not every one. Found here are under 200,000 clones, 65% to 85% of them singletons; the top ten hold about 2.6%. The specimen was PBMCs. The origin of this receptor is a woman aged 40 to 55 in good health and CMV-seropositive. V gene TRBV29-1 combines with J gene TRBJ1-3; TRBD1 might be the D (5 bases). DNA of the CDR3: TGCAGCGTTCGGGACTTGGGGGGAAACACCATATATTTT. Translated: CSVRDLGGNTIYF.